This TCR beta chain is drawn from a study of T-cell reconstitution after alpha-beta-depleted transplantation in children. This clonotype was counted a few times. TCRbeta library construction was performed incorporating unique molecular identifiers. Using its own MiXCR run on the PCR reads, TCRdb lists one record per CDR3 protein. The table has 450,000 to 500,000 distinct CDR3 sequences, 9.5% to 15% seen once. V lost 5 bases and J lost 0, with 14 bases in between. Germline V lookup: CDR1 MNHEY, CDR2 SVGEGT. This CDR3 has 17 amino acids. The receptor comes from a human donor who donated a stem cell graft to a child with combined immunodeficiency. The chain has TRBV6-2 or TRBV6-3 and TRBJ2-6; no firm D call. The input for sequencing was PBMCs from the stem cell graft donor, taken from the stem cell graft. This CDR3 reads CASSRSGWASGANVLTF. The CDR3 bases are TGTGCCAGCAGTCGGTCCGGGTGGGCCTCTGGGGCCAACGTCCTGACTTTC.